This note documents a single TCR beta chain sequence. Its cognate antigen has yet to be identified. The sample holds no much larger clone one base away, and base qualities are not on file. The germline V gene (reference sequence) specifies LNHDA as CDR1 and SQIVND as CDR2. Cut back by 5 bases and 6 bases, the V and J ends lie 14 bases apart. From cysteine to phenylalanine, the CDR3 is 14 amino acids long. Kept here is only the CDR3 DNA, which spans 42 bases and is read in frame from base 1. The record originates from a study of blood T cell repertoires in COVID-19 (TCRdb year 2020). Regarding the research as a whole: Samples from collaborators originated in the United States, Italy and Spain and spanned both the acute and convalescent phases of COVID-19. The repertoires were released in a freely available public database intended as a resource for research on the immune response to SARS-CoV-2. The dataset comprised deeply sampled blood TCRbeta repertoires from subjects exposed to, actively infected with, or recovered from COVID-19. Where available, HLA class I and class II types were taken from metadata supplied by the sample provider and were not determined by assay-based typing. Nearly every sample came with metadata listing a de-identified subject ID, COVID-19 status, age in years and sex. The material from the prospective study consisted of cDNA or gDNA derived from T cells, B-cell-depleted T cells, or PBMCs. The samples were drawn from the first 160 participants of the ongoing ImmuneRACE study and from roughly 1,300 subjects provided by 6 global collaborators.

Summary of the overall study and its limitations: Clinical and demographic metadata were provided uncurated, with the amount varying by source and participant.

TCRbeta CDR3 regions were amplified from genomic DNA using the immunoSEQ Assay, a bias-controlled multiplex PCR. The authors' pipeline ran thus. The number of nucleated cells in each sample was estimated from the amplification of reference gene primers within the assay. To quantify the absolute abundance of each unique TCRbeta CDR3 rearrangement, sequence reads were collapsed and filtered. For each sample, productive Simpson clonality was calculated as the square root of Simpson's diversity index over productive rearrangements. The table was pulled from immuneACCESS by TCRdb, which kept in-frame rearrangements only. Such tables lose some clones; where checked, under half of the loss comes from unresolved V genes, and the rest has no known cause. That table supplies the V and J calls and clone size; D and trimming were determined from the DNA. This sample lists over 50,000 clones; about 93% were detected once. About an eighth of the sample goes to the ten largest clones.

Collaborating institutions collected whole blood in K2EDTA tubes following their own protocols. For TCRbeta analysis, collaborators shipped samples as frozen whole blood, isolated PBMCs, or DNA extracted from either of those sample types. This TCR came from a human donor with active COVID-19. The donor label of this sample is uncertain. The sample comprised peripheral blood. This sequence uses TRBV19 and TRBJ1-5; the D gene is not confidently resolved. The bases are TGTGCCAGTAGTCCCCCGGAAGGAGGTCAGCCCCAGCATTTT. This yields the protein CASSPPEGGQPQHF.